This T cell receptor beta chain was identified during a study of T cell responses to AZD1222 COVID-19 vaccine. Study results and limitations: Donors, mostly white British, included more females; clonal diversity was possibly underestimated.

The table came from immunoSEQ multiplex PCR; TCRdb's copy has only in-frame clones and leaves some out. The sample carries about 120,000 clones, 92% recorded once. Trimming removed 1 base from V and 3 bases from J, with 7 bases in between. From germline, CDR1 is SGHVS and CDR2 FQNEAQ. The CDR3 contains 13 residues. Note on this clone: What it recognizes is unknown. This sample includes further DNA sequences coding for the same CDR3.

This TCR derives from an adult who received the AZD1222 COVID-19 vaccine. The sequencing used peripheral blood, collected 28 days after the second AZD1222 dose. The V and J genes are TRBV7-8 and TRBJ2-7; D ambiguous. CDR3 in amino acids: CASSLDTLYEQYF. CDR3 DNA sequence: TGTGCCAGCAGCTTAGATACACTCTACGAGCAGTACTTC.